A selection of T cell receptor beta chains follows, all from one sample in a study of blood T cell repertoires in COVID-19. Profiled with immunoSEQ multiplex PCR; TCRdb holds only in-frame clones, not every one. The data contain a few hundred thousand clones, roughly nine tenths of them seen just once; the ten biggest clones take up about 1.7%. Sequencing input: PBMCs or T cells enriched from blood (not recorded which). These receptors all stem from a woman in her 30s who had recovered from COVID-19. Each CDR3 is given without its conserved first and last residue. The D gene is left open where the match is weak.

j_call	d_call	v_call	cdr3_aa
TRBJ2-7	NA	TRBV20-1	SASRGYEQY
TRBJ1-4	TRBD1	TRBV5-1	ASSRVPGTGIEKLF
TRBJ2-3	NA	TRBV9	ASSVDPVLDTQY
TRBJ2-6	NA	TRBV29-1	SVGKGNSGANVLT
TRBJ1-6	TRBD1	TRBV5-1	ASSLGGTAPSPLH
TRBJ2-2	NA	TRBV20-1	SAVRVGELF
TRBJ1-6	NA	TRBV5-1	ASSLDTSNSPLH
TRBJ2-3	TRBD2	TRBV28	ASSSSHTSGATDTQY
TRBJ1-5	NA	TRBV11-2	ASSLGEGWPQH
TRBJ2-1	TRBD2	TRBV7-9	ASSNSGLAGALQQF
TRBJ1-3	NA	TRBV15	ATSRREHGGNTIY
TRBJ1-2	NA	TRBV12-3/TRBV12-4	ASSDSPNYGYT
TRBJ1-1	NA	TRBV7-3	ASSLQARAEAF
TRBJ1-2	TRBD1	TRBV4-2	ASSPSQGARNYGYT
TRBJ2-1	NA	TRBV9	ASSPPTPGSPVNEQF
TRBJ1-5	NA	TRBV5-6	ASSTRGTTWWGDQPQH
TRBJ1-2	TRBD1	TRBV9	ASGPTGDWYGYT
TRBJ1-5	NA	TRBV21-1	ASSKEGGTDQPQH
TRBJ1-1	NA	TRBV7-2	ASGRGGAF
TRBJ1-6	NA	TRBV21-1	ASSPQTGTQNSPLH
TRBJ1-1	NA	TRBV11-3	ASSGGGTEAF
TRBJ2-7	NA	TRBV6-5	ASSYSGIAHVEQY
TRBJ2-7	TRBD1	TRBV7-9	ASSLGTGLYEQY
TRBJ1-1	NA	TRBV7-8	ASSLVTGPNTEAF
TRBJ2-7	TRBD2	TRBV11-2	ASSLAPGGSYEQY
TRBJ2-7	TRBD2	TRBV6-6	ASSLAGLSYEQY
TRBJ2-6	NA	TRBV7-9	ASSFGSASGANVLT
TRBJ2-1	NA	TRBV6-5	ASHFGDEQF
TRBJ2-7	NA	TRBV9	ASSPLDRTYEQY
TRBJ1-2	TRBD1	TRBV6-5	ASRFTGGYGYT
TRBJ2-1	TRBD2	TRBV27	ASSPGLLYNEQF
TRBJ1-2	TRBD1	TRBV11-2	ASSTGTGGIYGYT
TRBJ2-3	TRBD2	TRBV5-1	ASSPGLASPADTQY
TRBJ2-2	TRBD1	TRBV10-3	AIRGGTGVDTGELF
TRBJ2-3	NA	TRBV27	ASSFYSADTQY
TRBJ1-1	NA	TRBV15	ATSIGGRTEAF
TRBJ1-1	NA	TRBV29-1	SASGTPNTEAF
TRBJ1-2	TRBD1	TRBV7-2	ASSSQTGGYYGYT
TRBJ2-2	NA	TRBV7-2	ASSYKTANTGELF
TRBJ2-7	TRBD2	TRBV2	ASSEYGLAGSPSSYEQY
TRBJ2-2	NA	TRBV5-1	ASSLRGGYTGELF
TRBJ2-5	TRBD1	TRBV19	ASSTGTGGGETQY
TRBJ1-1	NA	TRBV10-3	AISGRQDNTEAF
TRBJ2-7	NA	TRBV5-4	ASNARGYYEQY
TRBJ2-1	TRBD1	TRBV6-5	ASSPTRDRGNEQF
TRBJ2-7	TRBD2	TRBV7-9	ASAGFGRSYEQY
TRBJ2-2	TRBD2	TRBV20-1	SASLPGGNTGELF
TRBJ1-3	TRBD1	TRBV5-1	ASSSETGVGNTIY